This T cell receptor beta chain emerged from a study of cytomegalovirus exposure and HLA in healthy donors. Donors were drawn from the approximately 130-subject validation cohort, separate from the roughly 670-subject first cohort. The study's findings and limits: Subsequent analysis revealed that first-cohort TCR clusters tended to co-occur in the 110 or so validation repertoires. The investigators catalogued 164 TCR beta chains as cytomegalovirus-associated.

V was clipped by 1 base and J by 4 bases, with 12 bases between them. Germline loops: CDR1 SGHRS, CDR2 YFSETQ. This CDR3 contains 16 residues. Measured with immunoSEQ multiplex PCR; TCRdb has only the in-frame clones, and not every one. The sample has roughly 60,000 clones, 90% to 96% seen once. Of note for this clone: Its target is not known.

Sequencing input: PBMCs. This chain connects TRBV5-1 to TRBJ2-6; D is perhaps TRBD2 (5 bases). This TCR came from a man aged 18 to 30 in good health and CMV-seronegative. This CDR3 is CASSLQFSGGANVLTF. CDR3 DNA sequence: TGCGCCAGCAGCTTGCAATTTTCGGGGGGGGCCAACGTCCTGACTTTC.